Presented here are 30 T cell receptor beta chains from one specimen sequenced in a study of blood T cell repertoires in COVID-19. Profiling relied on immunoSEQ multiplex PCR, and the TCRdb table lists in-frame clones only, not all of them. The sample contains some 140,000 clones, roughly four fifths of which appear only once. Specimen: PBMCs or T cells enriched from blood (not recorded which). The receptors were gathered from a man aged 30 to 39 who had recovered from COVID-19.

The chain joins TRBV6-5 to TRBJ1-1; 9 bases map to TRBD1. The germline gives CDR1 MNHEY, CDR2 SVGAGI. The V gene end was trimmed by 4 bases and the J gene end by 5 bases; junction bases not matched to a gene: 8. The CDR3 has 15 amino acids. Here the CDR3 DNA reads TGTGCCAGCAGTTCGATTGGACAGGGGCGGACTGAAGCTTTCTTT. Amino acids: CASSSIGQGRTEAFF.

V usage is TRBV10-3 and J usage is TRBJ2-5; D may be TRBD2 (7 bases). V gave up 10 bases and J gave up 4 bases, with 19 bases separating them. The germline CDR1 and CDR2 sequences are ENHRY and SYGVKD. CDR3 length equals 14 residues. CDR3 sequence: CATTRRGGGETQYF. DNA of the CDR3: TGTGCCACCACCCGGAGGGGGGGTGGAGAGACCCAGTACTTC.

The rearrangement links TRBV11-2 to TRBJ2-1, with a weak D call TRBD2 (6 bases). This CDR3 is 16 amino acids long. Germline CDR1 is SGHAT and CDR2 is FQNNGV. Trimming stripped 1 base from V and 4 bases from J, with 14 bases between. Here the CDR3 reads CASSLVTGTRYNEQFF. The CDR3 DNA reads TGTGCCAGCAGCTTAGTGACCGGGACTCGATACAATGAGCAGTTCTTC.

The J gene is TRBJ1-3, the V gene TRBV6-1, with no clear D. The CDR3 totals 16 residues. Germline V gene data show CDR1 as MNHNS and CDR2 as SASEGT. Trimming stripped 2 bases from V and 0 bases from J, with 11 bases between. The CDR3: CASSEYDTSSGNTIYF. The CDR3 bases are TGTGCCAGCAGTGAATATGACACCAGCTCTGGAAACACCATATATTTT.

This chain uses TRBV3-1 (or the pseudogene TRBV3-2) with TRBJ2-1, with 10 bases that match TRBD2. The CDR3 has 17 residues. The germline V gene has CDR1 LGHDT and CDR2 YNNKEL (reference sequence). J lost 4 bases, V lost 4 bases, and 10 bases had no gene match. The CDR3 region has the DNA TGTGCCAGCAGCCGGGACACTAGCGGGAATATATACAATGAGCAGTTCTTC. This gives the protein CASSRDTSGNIYNEQFF.

The J gene is TRBJ2-5, the V gene TRBV6-5; a possible D gene is TRBD2 (5 bases). The J call is uncertain, as TRBJ2-7 better fits the DNA end. CDR3 length: 15 residues. CDR1 is MNHEY, CDR2 SVGAGI, per germline. Here the CDR3 reads CASRRAPSGLYEQYF. CDR3 bases: TGTGCCAGCAGGCGGGCCCCTTCGGGCCTCTACGAGCAGTACTTC.

The chain employs TRBV14 and TRBJ1-6; D not certain. The V gene's germline CDR1 is SGHDN and CDR2 FVKESK. The CDR3 has 13 residues. V dropped 2 bases and J dropped 5 bases, with 4 bases sitting between them. The CDR3 coding sequence is TGTGCCAGCAGCCAATCTAATAATTCACCCCTCCACTTT. Its protein product is CASSQSNNSPLHF.

This clone occurred once. The rearrangement joins TRBV9 to TRBJ2-1, with D possibly being TRBD2 (8 bases). Germline V CDR1 and CDR2: SGDLS, YYNGEE. The CDR3 runs 16 residues. V was shortened by 3 bases and J by 2 bases, with 15 bases between the two germline ends. CDR3 nucleotides: TGTGCCAGCAGCGAGGGGGCGGGAGGCGCCTACAATGAGCAGTTCTTC. This gives the protein CASSEGAGGAYNEQFF.

CDR3 coding DNA: TGTGCCAGCAGTTATACGACTAGCGGGAGGTCCTACGAGCAGTACTTC. Its protein product is CASSYTTSGRSYEQYF. The chain couples TRBV6-5 to TRBJ2-7, with 13 bases matching TRBD2. The germline gives CDR1 MNHEY, CDR2 SVGAGI. The length of the CDR3 is 16 residues. With 3 bases clipped from V and 1 base from J, the junction kept 3 bases outside the gene matches.

The CDR3 nucleotides read TGTGCCAGCAGCGGCAGGGGGCCCAACACTGAAGCTTTCTTT. Residues: CASSGRGPNTEAFF. The chain couples TRBV6-5 to TRBJ1-1; TRBD1 matches at 8 bases. The V gene end was trimmed by 6 bases and the J gene end by 2 bases; junction bases not matched to a gene: 5. The CDR3 is 14 amino acids. From germline, CDR1 is MNHEY and CDR2 SVGAGI.

V and J are TRBV27 and TRBJ1-1; TRBD1 might be the D (5 bases). The V end lost 5 bases, the J end lost 10 bases, and 14 bases lay between the germline ends. CDR1 MNHEY and CDR2 SMNVEV come from the germline V gene (reference sequence). CDR3 length: 12 residues. CDR3 bases: TGTGCCAGCAGTCGCGCAGGGTATTCAGCTTTCTTT. As protein: CASSRAGYSAFF.

The chain has TRBV18 and TRBJ1-4; D uncertain. The germline V gene has CDR1 KGHSH and CDR2 LQKENI. This CDR3 is 16 amino acids long. V was cut by 0 bases and J by 6 bases, with 14 bases left in between. The CDR3 loop reads CASSPPGPHRDEKLFF. CDR3 coding DNA: TGTGCCAGCTCACCACCGGGTCCCCACCGGGATGAAAAACTGTTTTTT.

V and J are TRBV4-2 and TRBJ1-5, with TRBD1 as a possible D gene (5 bases). The CDR3 is 15 amino acids. Per germline, CDR1 LGHNA and CDR2 YNFKEQ. Trimming removed 1 base from V and 4 bases from J, with 11 bases in between. CDR3 sequence (DNA): TGTGCCAGCAGCCAAGTTGGGGACTCTAATCAGCCCCAGCATTTT. Translating gives CASSQVGDSNQPQHF.

V is TRBV6-2 or TRBV6-3 and J is TRBJ1-5; 7 bases align to TRBD1. CDR3 length: 16 amino acids. Germline values: CDR1 MNHEY, CDR2 SVGEGT. The junction had 11 bases not matched to a gene; V was cut back by 6 bases and J by 3 bases. The CDR3 DNA sequence: TGTGCCAGCAGCCCTCGGACGGGACAGAACAATCAGCCCCAGCATTTT. Its translation: CASSPRTGQNNQPQHF.

This rearrangement joins TRBV19 to TRBJ1-6, with 7 bases aligning to TRBD1. The CDR3 is 13 amino acids. Looked up from germline, CDR1 is LNHDA and CDR2 is SQIVND (reference sequence). The trim removed 6 bases at V and 6 bases at J, leaving 2 bases unmatched. The CDR3 nucleotides read TGTGCCAGTAGGGGACAGCTTAATTCACCCCTCCACTTT. This encodes CASRGQLNSPLHF. The full variable domain, in which reference TRBV19 and TRBJ1-6 provide the parts outside the CDR3, is DGGITQSPKYLFRKEGQNVTLSCEQNLNHDAMYWYRQDPGQGLRLIYYSQIVNDFQKGDIAEGYSVSREKKESFPLTVTSAQKNPTAFYLCASRGQLNSPLHFGNGTRLTVT.

The chain has TRBV18 and TRBJ1-5; 10 bases map to TRBD1. V lost 6 bases, J lost 7 bases, and 9 bases stayed unmatched. The V gene's germline CDR1 is KGHSH and CDR2 LQKENI. The CDR3 is 15 residues long. The CDR3 here is CASSQSDRGVQPQHF. Written as DNA, the CDR3 is TGTGCCAGCTCTCAGTCGGACAGGGGGGTGCAGCCCCAGCATTTT.

The chain couples TRBV5-6 to TRBJ2-1, with a tentative D call TRBD1 (6 bases). Germline-derived CDR1 and CDR2 are SGHDT and YYEEEE. This CDR3 has 14 residues. With 0 bases removed from V and 5 bases from J, the gap between germline ends came to 9 bases. CDR3 nucleotides: TGTGCCAGCAGCTTGGGTGACAGGCACAATGAGCAGTTCTTC. Translation gives CASSLGDRHNEQFF.

The rearrangement uses TRBV11-3 and TRBJ2-1; a weak D match, TRBD2 (5 bases). Trimming left V 5 bases short and J 3 bases short, with 11 bases between. The CDR3 has 14 residues. Germline V gene data show CDR1 as SGHNT and CDR2 as YENEEA. This CDR3 reads CASSEAGFYNEQFF. As DNA, the CDR3 is TGTGCCAGCAGCGAGGCGGGTTTCTACAATGAGCAGTTCTTC.

The rearrangement links TRBV27 to TRBJ2-5; 10 bases line up with TRBD2. V was pared by 8 bases and J by 1 base, with 7 bases of the junction left unmatched. The CDR3 is 15 amino acids. From germline, CDR1 is MNHEY and CDR2 SMNVEV (reference sequence). The CDR3 bases are TGTGCCAGCGGAGGACTAGCGGAAGCCCAAGAGACCCAGTACTTC. Protein sequence: CASGGLAEAQETQYF.

The chain employs TRBV7-9 and TRBJ1-4; D is perhaps TRBD1 (6 bases). Trimming stripped 4 bases from V and 4 bases from J, with 13 bases between. Germline-derived CDR1 and CDR2 are SEHNR and FQNEAQ (reference sequence). CDR3 length: 15 amino acids. The CDR3: CASSSRDNRNEKLFF. DNA for the CDR3: TGTGCCAGCAGCTCCCGGGACAACCGTAATGAAAAACTGTTTTTT. Supplemented by reference TRBV7-9 and TRBJ1-4, the full variable domain reads DTGVSQNPRHKITKRGQNVTFRCDPISEHNRLYWYRQTLGQGPEFLTYFQNEAQLEKSRLLSDRFSAERPKGSFSTLEIQRTEQGDSAMYLCASSSRDNRNEKLFFGSGTQLSVL.

The V call is TRBV6-5, the J call TRBJ1-1, with 9 bases identical to TRBD1. The CDR3 is 15 residues long. Germline lookup yields CDR1 MNHEY and CDR2 SVGAGI. V trimming: 5 bases; J trimming: 4 bases; junction bases outside the gene matches: 8. CDR3 bases: TGTGCCAGCAGTAGATGGGACAGGGAGGGCACTGAAGCTTTCTTT. Its protein is CASSRWDREGTEAFF.

The J gene is TRBJ2-5, the V gene TRBV18, with D perhaps matching TRBD1 (5 bases). This CDR3 has 16 residues. Germline assignment: CDR1 KGHSH and CDR2 LQKENI. V was pared by 4 bases and J by 2 bases, with 17 bases between. Here the CDR3 reads CASSRLLGDAQETQYF. CDR3 nucleotide sequence: TGTGCCAGCTCACGCCTCTTAGGGGATGCACAAGAGACCCAGTACTTC.

In this sample, this clone turned up a few times. This chain connects TRBV27 to TRBJ2-7; 11 bases fit TRBD2. Germline V CDR1 and CDR2: MNHEY, SMNVEV (reference sequence). V dropped 4 bases and J dropped 3; count of bases not matched to a gene: 2. There are 14 residues in the CDR3. CDR3 coding DNA: TGTGCCAGCAGTTCGGGGACTAGCGGCTACGAGCAGTACTTC. Amino acid sequence: CASSSGTSGYEQYF.

Notes on this clone: At one end the junction does not follow the germline gene, possibly because of a read error. The CDR3 loop reads CASSYPTRRGQGYDF. CDR3 sequence (DNA): TGTGCCAGCAGCTATCCCACCAGGAGGGGACAGGGGTACGACTTC. This chain links TRBV28 with TRBJ2-4; TRBD1 matches at 10 bases. Germline lookup yields CDR1 MDHEN and CDR2 SYDVKM. The CDR3 runs 15 residues.

The chain recombines TRBV5-4 with TRBJ2-7; tentative D call: TRBD1 (6 bases). This CDR3 region has 13 residues. The germline V and J ends were trimmed by 5 bases and 3 bases, with 12 bases remaining between them. Germline CDR1 is SGHNT and CDR2 is YYREEE (reference sequence). CDR3 region: CASRARGGYEQYF. CDR3 DNA: TGTGCCAGCAGAGCCCGAGGGGGCTACGAGCAGTACTTC. The whole variable domain, remainder taken from reference TRBV5-4 and TRBJ2-7, is ETGVTQSPTHLIKTRGQQVTLRCSSQSGHNTVSWYQQALGQGPQFIFQYYREEENGRGNFPPRFSGLQFPNYSSELNVNALELDDSALYLCASRARGGYEQYFGPGTRLTVT.

J is TRBJ2-7 and V is TRBV11-3, with 8 bases aligning to TRBD2. The germline gives CDR1 SGHNT, CDR2 YENEEA. The CDR3 has 15 amino acids. V lost 5 bases, J lost 0 bases, and 6 bases stayed unmatched. The CDR3 coding sequence is TGTGCCAGCAGCAGCGGGAGCGGGAGCTCCTACGAGCAGTACTTC. Its translation: CASSSGSGSSYEQYF.

The chain combines TRBV18 with TRBJ1-1; D is possibly TRBD1 (6 bases). The CDR3 is made up of 14 amino acids. V was shortened by 2 bases and J by 1 base, with 8 bases between the two germline ends. CDR1 KGHSH and CDR2 LQKENI come from the germline V gene. The CDR3 nucleotides are TGTGCCAGCTCACCAGCAGGGGAGAACACTGAAGCTTTCTTT. Its translation is CASSPAGENTEAFF.

This clone came up a few times. This chain links TRBV3-1 (or the pseudogene TRBV3-2) with TRBJ1-2; TRBD1 matches at 8 bases. The CDR3 extends over 14 amino acids. Germline V gene lookup returns CDR1 LGHDT and CDR2 YNNKEL (reference sequence). The ends lost 4 bases at V and 6 bases at J; junction bases unmatched: 7. CDR3 in DNA: TGTGCCAGCAGCCCCCCGACAGGGGTGGATGGCTACACCTTC. This translates into CASSPPTGVDGYTF.

The gene calls are TRBV5-4 and TRBJ2-5, with 9 bases aligning to TRBD1. Germline V lookup: CDR1 SGHNT, CDR2 YYREEE (reference sequence). The CDR3 has 16 residues. The V segment lost 3 bases and the J segment 5 bases; nucleotides outside the gene matches: 11. The CDR3 DNA reads TGTGCCAGCAGCTCGAAGGGACAGGGTATCTGGGAGACCCAGTACTTC. This codes for CASSSKGQGIWETQYF. Drawing the rest from reference TRBV5-4 and TRBJ2-5, the complete variable domain is ETGVTQSPTHLIKTRGQQVTLRCSSQSGHNTVSWYQQALGQGPQFIFQYYREEENGRGNFPPRFSGLQFPNYSSELNVNALELDDSALYLCASSSKGQGIWETQYFGPGTRLLVL.

This clone occurred once. The CDR3 DNA is TGTGCCAGCAGCTTAGTGGAGACTGCCTCCTACGAGCAGTACTTC. It translates to CASSLVETASYEQYF. The rearrangement links TRBV7-9 to TRBJ2-7; no reliable D call. This CDR3 region has 15 residues. Per germline, CDR1 SEHNR and CDR2 FQNEAQ (reference sequence). Trimming shortened V by 1 base and J by 0 bases, and 10 bases separated the two germline ends.